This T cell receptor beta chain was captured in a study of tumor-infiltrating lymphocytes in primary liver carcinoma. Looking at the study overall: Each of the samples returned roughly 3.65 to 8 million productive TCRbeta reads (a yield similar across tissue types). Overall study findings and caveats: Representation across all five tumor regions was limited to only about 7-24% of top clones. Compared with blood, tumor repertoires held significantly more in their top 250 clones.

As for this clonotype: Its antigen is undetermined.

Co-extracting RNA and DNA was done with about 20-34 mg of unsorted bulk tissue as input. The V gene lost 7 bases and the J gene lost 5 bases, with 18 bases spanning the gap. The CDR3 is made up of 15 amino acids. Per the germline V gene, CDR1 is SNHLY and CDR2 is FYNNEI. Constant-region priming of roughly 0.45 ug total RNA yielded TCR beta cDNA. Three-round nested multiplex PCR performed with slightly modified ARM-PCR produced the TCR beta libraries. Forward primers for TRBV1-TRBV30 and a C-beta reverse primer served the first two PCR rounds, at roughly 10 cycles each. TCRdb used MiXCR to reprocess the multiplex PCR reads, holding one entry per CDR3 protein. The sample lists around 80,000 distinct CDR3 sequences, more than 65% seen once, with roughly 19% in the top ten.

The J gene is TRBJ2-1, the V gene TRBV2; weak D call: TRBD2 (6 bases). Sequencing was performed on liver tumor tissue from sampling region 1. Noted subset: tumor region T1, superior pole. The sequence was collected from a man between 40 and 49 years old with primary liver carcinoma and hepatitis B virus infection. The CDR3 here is CASIVSGWGDNEQFF. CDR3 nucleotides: TGTGCCAGCATCGTTAGCGGCTGGGGGGACAATGAGCAGTTCTTC.